These 28 T cell receptor beta chains were all obtained from the same sample, sequenced in a study of T cells after yellow fever vaccination. TCRdb reprocessed the 5' RACE reads with MiXCR, giving one entry per CDR3 protein. In the table there are 600,000 to 750,000 distinct CDR3 sequences, around 12% of which are singletons. The sample was PBMCs, taken on the day of the yellow fever booster vaccination. These receptors were taken from a man under 40 who received the YFV17D yellow fever vaccine.

CDR3 bases: TGTGCCAGCAGCTTAGTCTTCAGGTCATACGAGCAGTACTTC. Translation: CASSLVFRSYEQYF. The chain recombines TRBV7-2 with TRBJ2-7; no definite D call. Germline assignment: CDR1 SGHTA and CDR2 FQGNSA. This CDR3 spans 14 amino acids. V was shortened by 1 base and J by 4 bases, with 11 bases between the two germline ends.

This clonotype was seen ten or more times. The chain joins TRBV20-1 to TRBJ2-3; D may be TRBD2 (5 bases). V lost 3 bases, J lost 2 bases, and 12 bases lay in between. There are 14 residues in the CDR3. The V gene's germline CDR1 is DFQATT and CDR2 SNEGSKA (reference sequence). In nucleotides, the CDR3 is TGCAGTGCTAGGAGGGTAGCTGCCACAGATACGCAGTATTTT. Encoded protein: CSARRVAATDTQYF.

Only a few counts were recorded for this clonotype. The rearrangement uses TRBV20-1 and TRBJ2-7; perhaps TRBD2 as D (6 bases). Germline V lookup: CDR1 DFQATT, CDR2 SNEGSKA (reference sequence). Trimming pared 6 bases from V and 3 bases from J, leaving 12 bases between. This CDR3 is built from 12 residues. CDR3 sequence (DNA): TGCAGTGCCCCGACTAGTAACTACGAGCAGTACTTC. This translates into CSAPTSNYEQYF.

In its sample, this clonotype was seen many times. The chain is built from TRBV28 and TRBJ1-2, with D maybe TRBD1 (5 bases). Trimming took off 4 bases at V and 7 bases at J, with 7 bases between the two ends. Per germline, CDR1 MDHEN and CDR2 SYDVKM. There are 11 residues in the CDR3. The CDR3 is CASSWGPGYTF. In DNA, the CDR3 is TGTGCCAGCAGTTGGGGACCTGGCTACACCTTC.

V usage is TRBV29-1 and J usage is TRBJ2-1; the match to TRBD2 covers 10 bases. Germline assignment: CDR1 SQVTM and CDR2 ANQGSEA. This CDR3 has 17 residues. V trimming: 3 bases; J trimming: 1 base; junction bases outside the gene matches: 9. The DNA for the CDR3 is TGCAGCGTTGATGGAAAACTAGCGGGACAATCCTACAATGAGCAGTTCTTC. Its translation is CSVDGKLAGQSYNEQFF.

The V call is TRBV4-3, the J call TRBJ1-6; the match to TRBD1 covers 8 bases. The CDR3 has 15 residues. The germline V gene has CDR1 LGHNA and CDR2 YSLEER. V gave up 4 bases and J gave up 10 bases; unmatched junction bases: 9. DNA of the CDR3: TGCGCCAGCAGCCCCGGAGACAGGGGAGAATCACCCCTCCACTTT. It codes for CASSPGDRGESPLHF.

A few counts support this clonotype. The chain is built from TRBV3-1 and TRBJ1-5; D is undetermined. The CDR3 runs 12 residues. The germline V gene has CDR1 LGHDT and CDR2 YNNKEL (reference sequence). V lost 1 base and J lost 6, with 4 bases in between. DNA for the CDR3: TGTGCCAGCAGCCAAGGCCTTCAGCCCCAGCATTTT. The encoded protein is CASSQGLQPQHF.

The J gene is TRBJ1-2, the V gene TRBV25-1; D is unclear. The CDR3 is 15 residues long. Per germline, CDR1 MGHDK and CDR2 SYGVNS. Trimming took 2 bases from V and 8 from J, leaving 18 bases between them. CDR3 sequence reads: CASSEAATSGAGYTF. The CDR3 DNA sequence: TGTGCCAGCAGTGAAGCGGCCACGTCCGGAGCGGGCTACACCTTC.

This chain links TRBV6-5 with TRBJ2-3; 9 bases match TRBD1. J lost 4 bases, V lost 3 bases, and 5 bases had no gene match. This CDR3 is built from 15 residues. Looked up from germline, CDR1 is MNHEY and CDR2 is SVGAGI. This CDR3 reads CASSYGGTGPDTQYF. Here the CDR3 DNA reads TGTGCCAGCAGTTATGGGGGGACAGGGCCAGATACGCAGTATTTT.

This clonotype was observed many times. The chain recombines TRBV5-1 with TRBJ1-1; D unresolved. The CDR3 has 15 amino acids. The V gene lost 4 bases and the J gene lost 3 bases, with 16 bases spanning the gap. Germline CDR1 and CDR2: SGHRS and YFSETQ. The CDR3 loop reads CASSRKQTFDTEAFF. As DNA, the CDR3 is TGCGCCAGCAGCCGTAAGCAGACGTTCGACACTGAAGCTTTCTTT. The full variable domain, completed using reference TRBV5-1 and TRBJ1-1, is KAGVTQTPRYLIKTRGQQVTLSCSPISGHRSVSWYQQTPGQGLQFLFEYFSETQRNKGNFPGRFSGRQFSNSRSEMNVSTLELGDSALYLCASSRKQTFDTEAFFGQGTRLTVV.

This clonotype was observed a handful of times. The rearrangement links TRBV11-2 to TRBJ1-1, with D perhaps TRBD1 (5 bases). V lost 2 bases, J lost 1 base, and 14 bases lay in between. The germline V gene encodes CDR1 SGHAT and CDR2 FQNNGV. The CDR3 contains 16 residues. The CDR3 region has the DNA TGTGCCAGCAGCTTATGGGGGAGGGGTACGAACACTGAAGCTTTCTTT. Translated: CASSLWGRGTNTEAFF.

Only a few counts were recorded for this clonotype. The chain couples TRBV19 to TRBJ2-5, with 11 bases matching TRBD2. The V gene's germline CDR1 is LNHDA and CDR2 SQIVND (reference sequence). V lost 4 bases and J lost 8; bases outside the gene matches: 9. The CDR3 loop spans 15 amino acids. CDR3: CASSKLAGEVETQYF. CDR3 nucleotide sequence: TGTGCCAGTAGTAAACTAGCGGGAGAAGTCGAAACCCAGTACTTC.

The chain recombines TRBV7-6 with TRBJ1-2, with 9 bases that match TRBD1. V gave up 4 bases and J gave up 8 bases; unmatched junction bases: 20. The CDR3 spans 18 residues. Germline-derived CDR1 and CDR2 are SGHVS and FNYEAQ. CDR3 residues: CASSSLDRTGTGTRGYTF. CDR3 DNA sequence: TGTGCCAGCAGCTCCCTAGATCGGACCGGGACAGGGACGCGGGGCTACACCTTC.

The chain recombines TRBV3-1 with TRBJ2-1, with TRBD2 identical over 8 bases. CDR1 LGHDT and CDR2 YNNKEL come from the germline V gene (reference sequence). J gave up 4 bases and V 1 base, and 3 bases lay outside the gene matches. There are 15 residues in the CDR3. CDR3 coding DNA: TGTGCCAGCAGCCAAGGGTCTAGCGGGTACAATGAGCAGTTCTTC. This codes for CASSQGSSGYNEQFF.

Ten or more counts support this clonotype. V is TRBV12-3 or TRBV12-4 and J is TRBJ2-7; 8 positions match TRBD1. The length of the CDR3 is 12 residues. V trimming: 6 bases; J trimming: 4 bases; junction bases outside the gene matches: 2. The CDR3 is CASRDRAYEQYF. The CDR3 nucleotides read TGTGCCAGCAGGGACAGGGCGTACGAGCAGTACTTC.

This clonotype was observed a few times. The CDR3 is CASSEDSYYNEQFF. CDR3 bases: TGCGCCAGCAGTGAGGACTCTTACTACAATGAGCAGTTCTTC. V and J are TRBV10-2 and TRBJ2-1; D gene uncertain. The CDR3 loop spans 14 amino acids. The germline V and J ends were trimmed by 2 bases and 3 bases, with 8 bases remaining between them. In germline, CDR1 is WSHSY, CDR2 SAAADI.

The chain uses TRBV6-2 or TRBV6-3 and TRBJ2-1; tentative D call: TRBD2 (6 bases). Looked up from germline, CDR1 is MNHEY and CDR2 is SVGEGT. V was shortened by 2 bases and J by 7 bases, with 15 bases between the two germline ends. The CDR3 runs to 15 residues. CDR3 DNA sequence: TGTGCCAGCAGTTACCAAAAGACTAGTGGGAATGAGCAGTTCTTC. Protein: CASSYQKTSGNEQFF.

The chain joins TRBV28 to TRBJ2-7; D may correspond to TRBD1 or TRBD2 (6 bases each). CDR3 size: 16 residues. Germline loops: CDR1 MDHEN, CDR2 SYDVKM. V was shortened by 5 bases and J by 4 bases, with 21 bases between the two germline ends. This CDR3 reads CASSPRGRYFRYEQYF. The CDR3 nucleotides read TGTGCCAGCAGTCCCCGGGGGCGTTACTTTCGGTACGAGCAGTACTTC.

This clonotype was counted ten times or more. The V gene is TRBV7-9, the J gene TRBJ1-5; 10 nucleotides line up with TRBD1. The germline V gene encodes CDR1 SEHNR and CDR2 FQNEAQ (reference sequence). The CDR3 is 15 residues long. V trimming: 1 base; J trimming: 4 bases; junction bases outside the gene matches: 1. The CDR3 here is CASSLGDRGNQPQHF. CDR3 coding DNA: TGTGCCAGCAGCTTAGGGGACAGGGGTAATCAGCCCCAGCATTTT. Full variable domain (outside the CDR3, taken from reference TRBV7-9 and TRBJ1-5): DTGVSQNPRHKITKRGQNVTFRCDPISEHNRLYWYRQTLGQGPEFLTYFQNEAQLEKSRLLSDRFSAERPKGSFSTLEIQRTEQGDSAMYLCASSLGDRGNQPQHFGDGTRLSIL.

The chain links TRBV10-3 to TRBJ2-7, with unresolved D. From germline, CDR1 is ENHRY and CDR2 SYGVKD. CDR3 length: 15 residues. Deletions cut 0 bases from V and 3 bases from J, with 12 bases between. The CDR3 region is CAISESTSLGYEQYF. The CDR3, as DNA: TGTGCCATCAGTGAGTCGACCAGCCTCGGCTACGAGCAGTACTTC.

The V call is TRBV4-3, the J call TRBJ1-1; unclear D gene. Trimming left V 2 bases short and J 7 bases short, with 14 bases between. This CDR3 has 14 amino acids. Germline CDR1 and CDR2: LGHNA and YSLEER. The CDR3 protein is CASSQTGFYDEAFF. The CDR3, as DNA: TGCGCCAGCAGCCAAACCGGCTTTTACGATGAAGCTTTCTTT.

The V call is TRBV20-1, the J call TRBJ2-2; 9 bases align to TRBD2. CDR3 length: 15 residues. The germline V gene has CDR1 DFQATT and CDR2 SNEGSKA (reference sequence). V was clipped by 0 bases and J by 7 bases; unmatched bases: 6. The CDR3 loop is CSARDGGRAVGELFF. The CDR3 coding sequence is TGCAGTGCTAGAGACGGCGGGAGGGCCGTCGGGGAGCTGTTTTTT.

This clonotype occurred a few times. V gene TRBV20-1 combines with J gene TRBJ2-3; 8 positions agree with TRBD2. The germline V gene encodes CDR1 DFQATT and CDR2 SNEGSKA (reference sequence). This CDR3 contains 15 residues. The V gene end was trimmed by 1 base and the J gene end by 0 bases; junction bases not matched to a gene: 3. CDR3 sequence reads: CSARVAGKSTDTQYF. The DNA of the CDR3 is TGCAGTGCTAGAGTAGCGGGGAAAAGCACAGATACGCAGTATTTT.

A few counts support this clonotype. The chain carries TRBV12-3 or TRBV12-4 and TRBJ2-3, with unresolved D. Trimming stripped 2 bases from V and 4 bases from J, with 16 bases between. The CDR3 is 16 residues long. As DNA, the CDR3 is TGTGCCAGCAGTTTAAATAAGGAACTACGTGCAGATACGCAGTATTTT. It is translated as CASSLNKELRADTQYF.

This clonotype has more than one count but fewer than ten. This chain connects TRBV4-3 to TRBJ2-1; 9 bases line up with TRBD2. The CDR3 has 17 residues. V was pared by 3 bases and J by 9 bases, with 15 bases of the junction left unmatched. Germline lookup yields CDR1 LGHNA and CDR2 YSLEER. This chain's CDR3 is CASSQDTLAGLTTEQFF. CDR3 nucleotides: TGCGCCAGCAGCCAGGATACACTAGCGGGTCTAACAACTGAGCAGTTCTTC.

This clonotype was detected a few times. The rearrangement links TRBV30 to TRBJ2-7; D is uncertain. Deletions cut 1 base from V and 3 bases from J, with 7 bases between. The CDR3 spans 12 residues. Per the germline V gene, CDR1 is GTSNPN and CDR2 is SVGIG (reference sequence). In DNA form, the CDR3 reads TGTGCCTGGAGTGGGAACAACTACGAGCAGTACTTC. This sequence encodes CAWSGNNYEQYF.

This clonotype came up a few times. The chain couples TRBV29-1 to TRBJ2-5; TRBD2 might be the D (5 bases). V gave up 4 bases and J gave up 3 bases, with 9 bases separating them. This CDR3 has 12 amino acids. CDR1 is SQVTM, CDR2 ANQGSEA, per germline. As DNA, the CDR3 is TGCAGCGTTGTGTGGACTGAAGAGACCCAGTACTTC. As protein: CSVVWTEETQYF. The entire variable domain, with the rest obtained from reference TRBV29-1 and TRBJ2-5, is as follows: SAVISQKPSRDICQRGTSLTIQCQVDSQVTMMFWYRQQPGQSLTLIATANQGSEATYESGFVIDKFPISRPNLTFSTLTVSNMSPEDSSIYLCSVVWTEETQYFGPGTRLLVL.

This clonotype showed up many times. The chain uses TRBV20-1 and TRBJ2-7; TRBD2 matches at 9 bases. Per the germline V gene, CDR1 is DFQATT and CDR2 is SNEGSKA (reference sequence). The CDR3 runs 15 residues. The trim removed 6 bases at V and 0 bases at J, leaving 9 bases unmatched. The chain's CDR3 is CSAPVSGGLSYEQYF. The CDR3 DNA reads as TGCAGTGCCCCTGTTAGCGGGGGACTCTCCTACGAGCAGTACTTC.